This T cell receptor beta chain derives from a study of T cells in Graves' hyperthyroidism and ophthalmopathy. Amplified TCR beta CDR3 regions derived from RNA transcripts. TCR CDR3 regions were first amplified by RT-PCR with HTBI primers. TCRdb itself ran the multiplex PCR reads through MiXCR, one entry per CDR3 protein. Among approximately 640,000 distinct CDR3 sequences listed, approximately 42% were seen once. Trimming shortened V by 1 base and J by 5 bases, and 11 bases separated the two germline ends. The CDR3 runs 14 residues. Looked up from germline, CDR1 is SGHTA and CDR2 is FQGNSA. The chain carries TRBV7-2 and TRBJ2-5, with D possibly matching TRBD1 (6 bases). Sequences were obtained from peripheral blood or thyroid tissue (not recorded which). The clonotype originates from an adult man with Graves' disease, either hyperthyroidism or ophthalmopathy (not recorded which). The CDR3 nucleotides are TGTGCCAGCAGCTTAGTGGGGGCGTGGGAGACCCAGTACTTC. It specifies CASSLVGAWETQYF.